The TCR beta chain under discussion was sequenced for a study of blood T cell repertoires in COVID-19. Study context: The study drew acute and convalescent COVID-19 samples from the United States, Italy and Spain.

This CDR3 is built from 15 residues. Germline V gene data show CDR1 as PRHDT and CDR2 as FYEKMQ (reference sequence). V shed 5 bases, J shed 2 bases, and the junction held 4 bases outside the gene matches. Sequencing was performed with immunoSEQ multiplex PCR; in TCRdb, only in-frame clones are kept and a portion is missing. The sample includes over 45,000 clones, about 88% seen only once; the top ten take roughly 4.4%. The sequencing sample was made of peripheral blood. The receptor comes from a man aged 45 to 65 with active COVID-19. This rearrangement joins TRBV13 to TRBJ2-7; 12 nucleotides align to TRBD2. As DNA, the CDR3 is TGTGCCAGCAGCCCTAGGACTAGCGGGGCCTACGAGCAGTACTTC. Its protein is CASSPRTSGAYEQYF.